The source of this T cell receptor beta chain is a study of PD-L1 blockade in urothelial cancer. Regarding the study as a whole: Below-median pretreatment blood TCR clonality was a predictor of better survival.

TCRdb keeps only in-frame clones here, not all; method: immunoSEQ multiplex PCR. There are more than 70,000 clones in the sample; roughly nine tenths occur only once, and 3.4% lies in the top ten. As concerns this clone: Its antigen is currently unknown.

The CDR3 contains 15 residues. V lost 4 bases to trimming and J lost 1 base, with 14 bases between them. The sequence derives from a man in his 60s with urothelial cancer. The specimen was PBMCs, collected around atezolizumab (anti-PD-L1) treatment. The V call is TRBV23-1, the J call TRBJ2-7, with no clear D. TRBV23-1 is an ORF, with its function uncertain. DNA of the CDR3: TGCGCCAGCAGTCGGCCCCCGGGTGTATCCTACGAGCAGTACTTC. Translated, it gives CASSRPPGVSYEQYF.